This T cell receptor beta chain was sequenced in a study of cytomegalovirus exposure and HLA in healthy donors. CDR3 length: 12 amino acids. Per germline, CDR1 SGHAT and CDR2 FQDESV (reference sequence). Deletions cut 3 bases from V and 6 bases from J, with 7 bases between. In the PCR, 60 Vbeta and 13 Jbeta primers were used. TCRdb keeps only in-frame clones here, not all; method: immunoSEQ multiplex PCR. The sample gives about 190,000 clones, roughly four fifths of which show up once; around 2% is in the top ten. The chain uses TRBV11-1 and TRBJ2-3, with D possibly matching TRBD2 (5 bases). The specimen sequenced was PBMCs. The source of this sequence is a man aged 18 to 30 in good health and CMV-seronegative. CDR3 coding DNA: TGTGCCAGCAGCTTTTCGGGGGATACGCAGTATTTT. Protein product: CASSFSGDTQYF.